This T cell receptor beta chain was captured by sequencing in a study of identical twins. In its sample, this clonotype was seen many times. What it binds is not known. Study results and limitations: Excess twin sharing in beta out-of-frame sequences was weaker.

The length of the CDR3 is 15 residues. With 0 bases removed from V and 1 base from J, the gap between germline ends came to 12 bases. Germline lookup yields CDR1 DFQATT and CDR2 SNEGSKA (reference sequence). One entry per CDR3 protein, called by TCRdb with MiXCR from the 5' RACE reads. The repertoire holds about 240,000 distinct CDR3 sequences, with about 10% as singletons. The sequencing sample was made of memory T cells sorted from blood. This TCR derives from a man over 45 in good health. V gene TRBV20-1 combines with J gene TRBJ1-1; D perhaps matches TRBD1 (5 bases). The CDR3 protein is CSARDPGGSNTEAFF. The CDR3 DNA reads as TGCAGTGCTAGAGACCCGGGGGGGTCGAACACTGAAGCTTTCTTT.